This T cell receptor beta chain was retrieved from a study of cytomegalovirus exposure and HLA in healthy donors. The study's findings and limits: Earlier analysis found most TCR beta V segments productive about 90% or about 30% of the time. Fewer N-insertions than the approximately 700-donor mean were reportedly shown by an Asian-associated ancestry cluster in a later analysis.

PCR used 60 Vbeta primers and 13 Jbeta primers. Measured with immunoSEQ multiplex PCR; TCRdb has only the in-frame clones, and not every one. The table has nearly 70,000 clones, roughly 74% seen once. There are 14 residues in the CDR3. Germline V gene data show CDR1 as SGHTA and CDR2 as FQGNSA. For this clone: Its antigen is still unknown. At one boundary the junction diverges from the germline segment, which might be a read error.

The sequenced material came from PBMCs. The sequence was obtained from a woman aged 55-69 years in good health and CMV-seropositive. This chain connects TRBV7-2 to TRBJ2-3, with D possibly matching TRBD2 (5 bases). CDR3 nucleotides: TGTGCCAGCAGCTTCGGCCCTAGCACAGATATGCAGTATTTT. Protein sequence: CASSFGPSTDMQYF.